The source of this T cell receptor beta chain is a study of identifying expanded T cells in peripheral blood. Overall study findings and caveats: Differentially abundant clones: around 1.2 between replicates, approximately 16 at approximately two weeks, around 20 at four.

With 5 bases removed from V and 6 bases from J, the gap between germline ends came to 7 bases. Germline CDR1 is SGHTA and CDR2 is FQGTGA. This CDR3 spans 12 amino acids. No infections or other immune events were documented during collection. Repertoires were generated with immunoSEQ multiplex PCR, while TCRdb's copy carries only in-frame clones and drops some. The data show more than 65,000 clones, with over 75% seen just once and approximately 3% held by the top ten. In the case of this clone: Its antigen is still unknown.

The chain couples TRBV7-3 to TRBJ2-2; D is unresolved. The receptor was isolated from a person aged 18-70 years in good health. Sequencing used blood. CDR3 region: CASSGVSGELFF. CDR3 DNA sequence: TGTGCCAGCAGCGGGGTTTCCGGGGAGCTGTTTTTT.